The rows below give T cell receptor beta chains drawn from one sample of a study of blood T cell repertoires in acute mononucleosis. The table came from immunoSEQ multiplex PCR; TCRdb's copy has only in-frame clones and leaves some out. The sample has 750 to 1,000 clones, roughly 32% seen once. The sample consisted of EBV GLC epitope tetramer+ CD8+ T cells sorted from PBMCs, taken during convalescence from infectious mononucleosis. These receptor sequences come from a man between 18 and 29 years old with infectious mononucleosis caused by EBV. Both conserved end residues are part of each CDR3. The D gene is left open where the match is weak. Size tells how often a clone was seen (once, few, many) or the class of an expanded clone, and some rows leave it out.

>few|TRBJ2-7|TRBD1|TRBV6-1
TGTGCCAGCAGTCTCCAACCGACAGGGCCCGAGCAGTACTTC
CASSLQPTGPEQYF
>few|TRBJ2-1|-|TRBV9
TGTGCCAGCAGCGTCTATCATGGAGGGGGGGAGCAGTTCTTC
CASSVYHGGGEQFF
>many|TRBJ2-7|-|TRBV11-2
TGTGCCAGCAGCTCTGACTACGAGCAGTACTTC
CASSSDYEQYF
>few|TRBJ2-6|-|TRBV9
TGTGCCAGCCGGAGAGTGTACCAAAGTCGGGCCAACGTCCTGACTTTC
CASRRVYQSRANVLTF
>-|TRBJ2-6|-|TRBV1
TGCACCAGCAGCGAACTAAGTTTGTGCACAAGTCGGGCCAACGTCCTGACTTTC
CTSSELSLCTSRANVLTF
>-|TRBJ2-1|TRBD2|TRBV15
TGTGCCACCAGCAGTTCTCCTACTAGCGGATACCACGAGCAGTTCTTC
CATSSSPTSGYHEQFF
>few|TRBJ2-3|-|TRBV29-1
TGCAGCGTTGCCGGGAGCCGCACATATACGCAGTATTTT
CSVAGSRTYTQYF
>-|TRBJ2-4|-|TRBV6-7
TGTGCCAGCAGTTTCGGGACGGGCCACCAGTACTTC
CASSFGTGHQYF
>-|TRBJ2-5|-|TRBV27
TGTGCCAGCAGGTCGGACAAGTACCAAGAGACCCAGTACTTC
CASRSDKYQETQYF
>-|TRBJ1-2|-|TRBV11-2
TGTGCCAGCCGCTCCCACGGGGCTAACTATGTCTACACCTTC
CASRSHGANYVYTF
>once|TRBJ2-3|-|TRBV29-1
TGCAGCGTTGCCGTGACCCGAACAGATACGCAGTATTTT
CSVAVTRTDTQYF
>-|TRBJ1-4|-|TRBV9
-
CASSDGQVATNENCFF
>-|TRBJ2-7|-|TRBV27
TGTGCCAGCTGTTTAGGGGACGAGCTGTACTTC
CASCLGDELYF
>-|TRBJ2-1|-|TRBV9
TGTGCCAGCAGCTCCTTCTACAATGAGCAGTTCTTC
CASSSFYNEQFF
>many|TRBJ2-7|-|TRBV7-3
TGTGCCAGCAGCTTAAGTTCTGTGGGTAGACTCGAGCAGTACTTC
CASSLSSVGRLEQYF
>few|TRBJ2-7|-|TRBV6-5
TGTGCCAGCAGGCTACGAGGGCAGTACTTC
CASRLRGQYF
>-|TRBJ1-4|-|TRBV7-4
TGTGCCAGCAGCGACGGACAAGTTGCAACTAATGAAAAACTGTTTTTT
CASSDGQVATNEKLFF
>-|TRBJ2-3|-|TRBV29-1
TGCAGCGTTGCCTGGACCCGCACAGATACGCTGTATTTT
CSVAWTRTDTLYF
>-|TRBJ2-5|-|TRBV6-5
TGTGCCAGCAGTTTCGGGACGGGCCACCAGTACTTC
CASSFGTGHQYF
>many|TRBJ2-5|-|TRBV7-3
TGTGCCAGCAGGTCGGACAAGTACCAAGAGACCCAGTACTTC
CASRSDKYQETQYF
>-|TRBJ2-1|-|TRBV6-5
TGTGCCAGCAGCCAGAATGGGGGGGGGCCGATGGTCTTC
CASSQNGGGPMVF
>-|TRBJ1-2|-|TRBV28
TGTGCCCGCCGGGCGGGGGGCGCGGGGGGACCTAACTATGGCTACACCTTC
CARRAGGAGGPNYGYTF
>-|TRBJ2-7|-|TRBV11-1
TGTGCCAGCAGCTCTGACTACGAGCAGTACTTC
CASSSDYEQYF
>-|TRBJ2-7|-|TRBV27
TGTGTTTGCAGTTTAGGGGACGAGCAGTACTTC
CVCSLGDEQYF
>-|TRBJ2-3|-|TRBV29-1
TGCAGCGTTGGGACCCGCACAGATACGCAGTATTTT
CSVGTRTDTQYF
>many|TRBJ2-2|-|TRBV9
TGTGCCAGCAGCTCAGGACAGATATCGAACACCGGGGAGCTGTTTTTT
CASSSGQISNTGELFF
>-|TRBJ1-2|-|TRBV9
TGTGCCAGCAGCTCCCTCGGGGCTAACTATGGCTACACCTTC
CASSSLGANYGYTF
>-|TRBJ1-2|-|TRBV28
TGTGCCAGCTGGGCCGGGGGCGCGGGGGGACCTAACTATGGCTACACCTTC
CASWAGGAGGPNYGYTF
>few|TRBJ2-1|-|TRBV4-3
TGCGCCAGCAGCCAATTCGACGAAGGTGAGCAGTTCTTC
CASSQFDEGEQFF
>-|TRBJ2-2|-|TRBV2
TGTGCCAGCCAGAACGGGACGGTAAACACCGGGCTGTTTTTT
CASQNGTVNTGLFF
>few|TRBJ2-3|TRBD2|TRBV19
TGTGCCAGTAGATACGGGACTAGCGGCCACGAGCAGTATTTT
CASRYGTSGHEQYF
>few|TRBJ2-3|-|TRBV29-1
TGCAGCGTTGCCGGGACCATCACATATACGCAGTATTTT
CSVAGTITYTQYF
>medium-sized|TRBJ2-7|-|TRBV7-9
TGTGCCAGCAGCTTAAGTTCTGTGGGTAGACTCGAGCAGTACTTC
CASSLSSVGRLEQYF
>-|TRBJ1-2|-|TRBV28
TGTGCCAGCCGGTCCGGGGGCGGGGGGGGACCTAACTATGGCTACACCTTC
CASRSGGGGGPNYGYTF
>-|TRBJ2-3|-|TRBV29-1
TGCAGCGTTGCCGGGACCCGAAAATATACGCAGTATTTT
CSVAGTRKYTQYF
>-|TRBJ2-1|-|TRBV27
TGTGCCAGCAGCCAGAATGGGGGGGGGCCGATGGTCTTC
CASSQNGGGPMVF
>hyperexpanded|TRBJ2-7|TRBD1|TRBV28
TGTGCCAGCAAACCGGGACAGTGGTCCTACGAGCAGTACTTC
CASKPGQWSYEQYF
>few|TRBJ2-3|-|TRBV29-1
TGCAGCGTTGCGGGGACCCGCACAGATACGCAGTTTTTT
CSVAGTRTDTQFF
>-|TRBJ2-3|-|TRBV29-1
TGCAGCGTTGCCGGGACCCGCTCATATACGCTGTATTTT
CSVAGTRSYTLYF
>-|TRBJ2-3|-|TRBV29-1
TGCAGCGTTGGCGGGTCCCGCACATATACGCAGTATTTT
CSVGGSRTYTQYF
>-|TRBJ1-2|-|TRBV28
TGTGCCCGCCGGGCCGGGGGCGGGGGGGGACCTAACTATGGCTACACCTTC
CARRAGGGGGPNYGYTF
>-|TRBJ2-6|-|TRBV1
TGCACCAGCAGTCTCGACGGTTGTGCACAAAGTCGGGCCAACGTCCTGACTTTC
CTSSLDGCAQSRANVLTF
>few|TRBJ2-3|-|TRBV28
-
CASKPGQGLQIRSIF
>few|TRBJ2-2|-|TRBV29-1
TGCAGCGTTGCCGGGACCCGCACAGATACGCTGTTTTTT
CSVAGTRTDTLFF
>-|TRBJ2-5|-|TRBV7-9
TGTGCCATCATGTCGGACAAGTACCAAGAGACCCATTACTTC
CAIMSDKYQETHYF
>-|TRBJ1-2|-|TRBV7-5
TGTGCCAGCAGCTCCCTCGGGGCTAACTATGGCTACACCTTC
CASSSLGANYGYTF
>many|TRBJ2-3|TRBD1|TRBV27
TGTGCCAGCAGTTTACGGACCGGGACAGGGGCTACAGATACGCAGTATTTT
CASSLRTGTGATDTQYF
>large|TRBJ1-2|-|TRBV28
TGTGCCAGCAGGTCCGGGGGCGCGGGGGGACCTAACTATGGCTACACCTTC
CASRSGGAGGPNYGYTF
>-|TRBJ2-7|-|TRBV27
TGTGCCAGCAGCTCTGACTACGAGCAGTACTTC
CASSSDYEQYF
>-|TRBJ2-7|-|TRBV28
TGTGCCAGCAGTTTAGGGGACGAGCAGTACTTC
CASSLGDEQYF
>-|TRBJ2-1|-|TRBV19
TGTGCCAGTAGTATTTATGGGGGCTCCTACAATGAGCGGTTCTTC
CASSIYGGSYNERFF
>-|TRBJ2-2|-|TRBV2
TGTGCCAGCCTGTACGGGACTGTAAACACCGGGGAGCTGTTTTTT
CASLYGTVNTGELFF
>-|TRBJ2-7|-|TRBV7-8
TGTGCCAGCAGCTTAAGAACTGTGGGTAGACTCGAGCAGTACTTC
CASSLRTVGRLEQYF
>-|TRBJ2-7|-|TRBV27
TGTGCCAGCAGTTTATCCCCGGGGCTCTCCTACGAGCAGTACTTC
CASSLSPGLSYEQYF
>-|TRBJ2-7|-|TRBV7-8
TGTGCCAGCAGCTTATGTTCTGTGGGTAGAGTCGAGCAGTACTTC
CASSLCSVGRVEQYF
>-|TRBJ1-4|-|TRBV9
-
CASSDGQAATNEKLFFF
>-|TRBJ2-3|-|TRBV27
TGTGCCAGCATTTTAAACGGGGGCACATATACGCAGTATTTT
CASILNGGTYTQYF
>few|TRBJ2-7|TRBD2|TRBV7-8
TGTGCCAGTAGATACGGGACTAGCGGCCACGAGCAGTACTTC
CASRYGTSGHEQYF